This T cell receptor beta chain appears in the sequencing data of a study of T cell repertoires in cytomegalovirus infection. The V gene end was trimmed by 6 bases and the J gene end by 6 bases; junction bases not matched to a gene: 25. The germline V gene has CDR1 SGHTA and CDR2 FQGNSA. CDR3 size: 21 residues. The sample holds many counts of this clonotype. What it recognizes is unknown. MiXCR, applied by TCRdb to the reads, yields one record per CDR3 protein. The sample holds hundreds of thousands of distinct CDR3 sequences, 33% seen once. The receptor was derived from a human donor in good health (CMV status not recorded). Some clones in this sample may be carry-over from other donors' samples. Sequenced here: cultured PBMCs, sampled from culture after CMV antigen stimulation. This sequence joins TRBV7-2 and TRBJ2-1, with 11 bases fitting TRBD2. CDR3 residues: CASSFWATSGKMTHLINEQFF. DNA of the CDR3: TGTGCCAGCAGTTTCTGGGCGACTAGCGGGAAAATGACCCATCTGATCAATGAGCAGTTCTTC.